Shown below are 20 T cell receptor beta chains from a single sample sequenced in a study of blood T cell repertoires in COVID-19. Clones were read by immunoSEQ multiplex PCR, and TCRdb kept only the in-frame ones, dropping some. This sample yields around 260,000 clones, of which roughly nine tenths are seen a single time; 0.94% belongs to the top ten. Sequencing was performed on peripheral blood. These receptors were obtained from a woman between 40 and 50 years old who had recovered from COVID-19.

The chain has TRBV2 and TRBJ2-7, with 11 positions matching TRBD2. CDR1 is SNHLY, CDR2 FYNNEI, per germline. This CDR3 spans 17 amino acids. V lost 6 bases, J lost 6 bases, and 16 bases stayed unmatched. The CDR3 bases are TGTGCCAGCAGGAAGAGCCCACTAGCGGGGGACACCCCCGAGCAGTACTTC. Translating it yields CASRKSPLAGDTPEQYF.

V is TRBV9 and J is TRBJ2-3, with D unresolved. V shed 4 bases and J shed 5 bases, with 11 bases lying between them. The CDR3 runs 13 residues. Germline CDR1 and CDR2: SGDLS and YYNGEE. The CDR3 spells CASSTSGGDTQYF. CDR3 nucleotides: TGTGCCAGCAGCACAAGTGGCGGAGATACGCAGTATTTT.

The rearrangement uses TRBV19 and TRBJ2-7, with D perhaps matching TRBD2 (5 bases). CDR1 is LNHDA, CDR2 SQIVND, per germline (reference sequence). The CDR3 has 13 amino acids. Deletions cut 7 bases from V and 3 bases from J, with 13 bases between. CDR3 sequence reads: CASTGDGIYEQYF. DNA for the CDR3: TGTGCCAGTACCGGCGACGGGATCTACGAGCAGTACTTC.

The V and J genes are TRBV7-9 and TRBJ1-3; 10 bases agree with TRBD1. V gave up 5 bases and J gave up 6 bases; unmatched junction bases: 10. There are 16 residues in the CDR3. Germline V gives CDR1 SEHNR, CDR2 FQNEAQ (reference sequence). CDR3 DNA: TGTGCCAGCAGCGCGGGGACAGGGGATTTCGTAAACACCATATATTTT. It yields the protein CASSAGTGDFVNTIYF.

The genes are TRBV24-1 and TRBJ2-1, with 10 bases lining up with TRBD1. Trimming removed 6 bases from V and 6 bases from J; junction bases left unmatched: 7. Germline V gives CDR1 KGHDR, CDR2 SFDVKD. The CDR3 extends over 15 amino acids. This chain's CDR3 is CATSSGTGAANEQFF. CDR3 sequence (DNA): TGTGCCACCAGTTCGGGGACAGGGGCGGCCAATGAGCAGTTCTTC.

The chain uses TRBV30 and TRBJ1-2, with a weak D call TRBD1 (6 bases). This CDR3 has 14 residues. The germline V and J ends were trimmed by 2 bases and 1 base, with 11 bases remaining between them. Germline CDR1 and CDR2: GTSNPN and SVGIG (reference sequence). CDR3 residues: CAWSSTGFNYGYTF. CDR3 nucleotides: TGTGCCTGGAGTTCCACAGGGTTTAACTATGGCTACACCTTC.

The chain uses TRBV7-8 and TRBJ2-1; 9 bases align to TRBD2. The junction had 4 bases not matched to a gene; V was cut back by 2 bases and J by 5 bases. Looked up from germline, CDR1 is SGHVS and CDR2 is FQNEAQ. The CDR3 contains 15 residues. CDR3: CASSLNAGGDNEQFF. CDR3 bases: TGTGCCAGCAGCTTAAACGCGGGAGGGGACAATGAGCAGTTCTTC. Supplemented by reference TRBV7-8 and TRBJ2-1, the full variable domain reads GAGVSQSPRYKVAKRGQDVALRCDPISGHVSLFWYQQALGQGPEFLTYFQNEAQLDKSGLPSDRFFAERPEGSVSTLKIQRTQQEDSAVYLCASSLNAGGDNEQFFGPGTRLTVL.

The chain is built from TRBV29-1 and TRBJ2-2, with D possibly matching TRBD1 (5 bases). V dropped 5 bases and J dropped 7 bases, with 14 bases sitting between them. The CDR3 has 13 residues. Germline CDR1 is SQVTM and CDR2 is ANQGSEA. Here the CDR3 reads CSVSTDLNGELFF. CDR3 coding DNA: TGCAGCGTTTCGACAGACCTCAACGGGGAGCTGTTTTTT.

The chain has TRBV10-1 and TRBJ2-1; D call uncertain. The germline V gene encodes CDR1 WNHNN and CDR2 SYGVQD (reference sequence). This CDR3 region has 10 residues. V lost 7 bases, J lost 7 bases, and 5 bases lay in between. The DNA of the CDR3 is TGCGCCAGCATCCAGAATGAGCAGTTCTTC. It translates to CASIQNEQFF.

The table lists this clone with a count of one. The genes are TRBV5-1 and TRBJ2-6; possible D gene TRBD1, 6 bases. The CDR3 is 16 residues long. Trimming stripped 3 bases from V and 0 bases from J, with 10 bases between. In germline, CDR1 is SGHRS, CDR2 YFSETQ. CDR3 coding DNA: TGCGCCAGCAGCTGGGGGCCAGACTCTGGGGCCAACGTCCTGACTTTC. Encoded protein: CASSWGPDSGANVLTF.

This chain links TRBV27 with TRBJ1-1, with 7 bases that match TRBD1. J lost 1 base, V lost 6 bases, and 8 bases had no gene match. The length of the CDR3 is 15 residues. The V gene's germline CDR1 is MNHEY and CDR2 SMNVEV (reference sequence). The CDR3 DNA reads TGTGCCAGCAGCATACAGGGGTTCCCGAACACTGAAGCTTTCTTT. Protein product: CASSIQGFPNTEAFF.

A remark on this clone: The junction and the germline gene differ at one end; a read error may be behind it. V usage is TRBV29-1 and J usage is TRBJ2-2, with 7 bases fitting TRBD2. This CDR3 is built from 14 residues. Germline-derived CDR1 and CDR2 are SQVTM and ANQGSEA. This CDR3 reads CSVAGEGNAGELFF. The CDR3 coding sequence is TGCAGCGTTGCGGGGGAGGGGAACGCCGGGGAGCTGTTTTTT.

The chain links TRBV3-1 (or the pseudogene TRBV3-2) to TRBJ2-5; 7 nucleotides match TRBD2. Trimming removed 4 bases from V and 2 bases from J; junction bases left unmatched: 10. The CDR3 totals 16 residues. CDR1 is LGHDT, CDR2 YNNKEL, per germline (reference sequence). The CDR3 reads CASSPGGGAGQETQYF. The DNA of the CDR3 is TGTGCCAGCAGCCCCGGGGGAGGAGCGGGGCAAGAGACCCAGTACTTC.

The V call is TRBV10-3, the J call TRBJ1-1; 9 nucleotides line up with TRBD1. This CDR3 region has 15 residues. Trimming at V came to 11 bases and at J to 1 base, leaving 11 bases not matched to a gene. Looked up from germline, CDR1 is ENHRY and CDR2 is SYGVKD. CDR3 coding DNA: TGTGCCGTCCGTCAGTCGGGACAGGGGAACACTGAAGCTTTCTTT. Translation: CAVRQSGQGNTEAFF.

The genes are TRBV19 and TRBJ2-4, with unresolved D. Trimming shortened V by 8 bases and J by 0 bases, and 8 bases separated the two germline ends. CDR1 is LNHDA, CDR2 SQIVND, per germline (reference sequence). This CDR3 is built from 13 residues. The CDR3 sequence: CASPLEAKNIQYF. The CDR3 DNA reads TGTGCCAGTCCCCTAGAAGCCAAAAACATTCAGTACTTC.

The J gene is TRBJ2-2, the V gene TRBV5-4; tentative D call: TRBD2 (5 bases). Trimming shortened V by 5 bases and J by 7 bases, and 18 bases separated the two germline ends. CDR1 and CDR2 (germline): SGHNT, YYREEE (reference sequence). The CDR3 has 15 amino acids. Written as DNA, the CDR3 is TGTGCCAGCAGTACTCGGGCAGAAGGAGGCGGGGAGCTGTTTTTT. This gives the protein CASSTRAEGGGELFF.

This clone was detected only a few times. The J gene is TRBJ2-2, the V gene TRBV11-2, with 9 positions matching TRBD2. V shed 5 bases and J 5 bases; nucleotides not matched to a gene: 15. The CDR3 totals 18 residues. Looked up from germline, CDR1 is SGHAT and CDR2 is FQNNGV. CDR3 DNA sequence: TGTGCCAGCAGCCCCCGGGGTGGAGCGGGAGGTCAAACCGGGGAGCTGTTTTTT. It specifies CASSPRGGAGGQTGELFF.

This chain connects TRBV6-4 to TRBJ2-3, with D perhaps TRBD2 (6 bases). CDR3 length: 13 amino acids. The germline V gene has CDR1 MRHNA and CDR2 SNTAGT. V gave up 0 bases and J gave up 8 bases, with 9 bases separating them. CDR3 in amino acids: CASSDSFSGTQYF. The CDR3 DNA is TGTGCCAGCAGTGACTCATTTAGCGGTACGCAGTATTTT.

The chain has TRBV27 and TRBJ2-5, with TRBD2 as a possible D gene (5 bases). Germline CDR1 and CDR2: MNHEY and SMNVEV (reference sequence). This CDR3 has 14 amino acids. V was clipped by 6 bases and J by 3 bases, with 14 bases between them. CDR3 in amino acids: CASSNGRGKETQYF. In DNA, the CDR3 is TGTGCCAGCAGCAACGGACGGGGAAAAGAGACCCAGTACTTC.

This sequence joins TRBV9 and TRBJ2-2; possible D gene TRBD2, 6 bases. Germline CDR1 reads SGDLS; CDR2 reads YYNGEE. V lost 3 bases, J lost 6 bases, and 24 bases lay in between. The CDR3 consists of 18 residues. Here the CDR3 reads CASSAHNPGLLEAGELFF. The CDR3 nucleotides are TGTGCCAGCAGCGCCCATAACCCGGGACTTTTGGAAGCCGGGGAGCTGTTTTTT.